This TCR beta chain was retrieved from a study of cytomegalovirus exposure and HLA in healthy donors. Study-level results: More clonal expansion characterized HLA-associated TCR beta chains than equally common others in a later analysis.

Trimming cost V 1 base and J 1 base, with 8 bases left between them. The germline CDR1 and CDR2 sequences are MNHNS and SASEGT. This CDR3 has 14 amino acids. This clone was picked up many times. The antigen is undetermined. Although they were nominally healthy when sampled, donors likely had unrecorded immune exposures. The primer mix had 60 Vbeta and 13 Jbeta primers. Clones were read by immunoSEQ multiplex PCR, and TCRdb kept only the in-frame ones, dropping some. Of some 200,000 clones listed, 82% were seen once; the top ten hold about 0.84%. The sample consisted of PBMCs. The rearrangement links TRBV6-1 to TRBJ2-7; D is possibly TRBD2 (5 bases). The sequence was obtained from a woman aged 18-29 years in good health and CMV-seronegative. The CDR3 region has the DNA TGTGCCAGCAGTGAAGAACTAGAGTCCTACGAGCAGTACTTC. It codes for CASSEELESYEQYF.